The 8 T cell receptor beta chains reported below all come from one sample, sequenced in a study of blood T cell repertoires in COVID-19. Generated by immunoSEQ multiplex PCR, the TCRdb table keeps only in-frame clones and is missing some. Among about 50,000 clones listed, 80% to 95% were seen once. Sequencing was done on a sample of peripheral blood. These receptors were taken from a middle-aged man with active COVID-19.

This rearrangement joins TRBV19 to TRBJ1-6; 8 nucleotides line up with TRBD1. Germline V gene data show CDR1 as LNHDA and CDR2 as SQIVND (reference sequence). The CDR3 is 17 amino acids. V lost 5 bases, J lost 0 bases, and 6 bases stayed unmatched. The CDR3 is CASSGRDRSSYNSPLHF. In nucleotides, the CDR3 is TGTGCCAGTAGTGGTCGGGACAGGAGCTCCTATAATTCACCCCTCCACTTT.

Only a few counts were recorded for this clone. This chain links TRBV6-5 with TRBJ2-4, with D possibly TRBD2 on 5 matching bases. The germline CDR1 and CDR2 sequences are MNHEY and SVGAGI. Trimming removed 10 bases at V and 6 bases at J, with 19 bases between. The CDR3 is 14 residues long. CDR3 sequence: CATRTHRDGNIQYF. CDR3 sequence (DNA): TGTGCCACCCGGACTCACCGGGATGGAAACATTCAGTACTTC.

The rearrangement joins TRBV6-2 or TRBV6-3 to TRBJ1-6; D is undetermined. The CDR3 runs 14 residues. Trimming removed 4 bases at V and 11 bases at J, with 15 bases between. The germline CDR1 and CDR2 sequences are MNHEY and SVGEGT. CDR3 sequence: CASSSPGYTTPLHF. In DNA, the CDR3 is TGTGCCAGCAGTTCCCCCGGGTACACGACACCCCTCCACTTT.

CDR3: CASSSPPGLAGLYQETQYF. CDR3 bases: TGTGCCAGCAGCTCCCCCCCCGGGCTAGCGGGGCTGTACCAAGAGACCCAGTACTTC. The chain is built from TRBV9 and TRBJ2-5; 9 nucleotides align to TRBD2. The CDR3 is made up of 19 amino acids. Germline V lookup: CDR1 SGDLS, CDR2 YYNGEE. Trimming took 4 bases from V and 0 from J; bases not matched to a gene: 16.

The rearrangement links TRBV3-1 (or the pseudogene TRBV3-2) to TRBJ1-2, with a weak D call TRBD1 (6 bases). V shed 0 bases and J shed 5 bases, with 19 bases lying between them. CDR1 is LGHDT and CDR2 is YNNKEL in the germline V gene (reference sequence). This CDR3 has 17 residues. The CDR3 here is CASSQDWDLRTAYGYTF. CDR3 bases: TGTGCCAGCAGCCAAGATTGGGACCTAAGGACAGCTTATGGCTACACCTTC.

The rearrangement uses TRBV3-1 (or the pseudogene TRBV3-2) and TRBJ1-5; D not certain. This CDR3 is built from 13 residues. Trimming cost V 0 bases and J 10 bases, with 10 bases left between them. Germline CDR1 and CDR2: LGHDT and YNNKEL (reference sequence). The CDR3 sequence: CASSQDKVTPQHF. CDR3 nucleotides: TGTGCCAGCAGCCAAGATAAGGTGACTCCCCAGCATTTT.

CDR3: CASSPRGLAGGANTGELFF. The CDR3 coding sequence is TGCGCCAGCAGTCCACGTGGACTAGCGGGAGGGGCGAACACCGGGGAGCTGTTTTTT. The chain couples TRBV5-1 to TRBJ2-2; 15 bases agree with TRBD2. The V and J ends lost 5 bases and 0 bases, in that order; junction bases with no gene match: 8. From germline, CDR1 is SGHRS and CDR2 YFSETQ. The CDR3 is made up of 19 amino acids.

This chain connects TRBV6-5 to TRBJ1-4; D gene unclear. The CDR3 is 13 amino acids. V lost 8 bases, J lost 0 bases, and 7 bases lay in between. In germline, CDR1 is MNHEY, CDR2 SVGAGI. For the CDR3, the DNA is TGTGCCAGCTCCAGTGCAACTAATGAAAAACTGTTTTTT. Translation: CASSSATNEKLFF.